Each of the 15 T cell receptor beta chains below was sequenced from the same sample in a study of T cells in Graves' hyperthyroidism and ophthalmopathy. Amplification yielded TCR beta CDR3 regions, with RNA transcripts as the source. The HTBI set primed first-round TCR CDR3 RT-PCR. One entry per CDR3 protein, called by TCRdb with MiXCR from the multiplex PCR reads. The repertoire holds 40,000 to 55,000 distinct CDR3 sequences, with approximately 50% as singletons. The sequencing sample was made of peripheral blood or thyroid tissue (not recorded which). These receptors were collected from a woman aged 45-65 years with Graves' hyperthyroidism.

Ten or more counts support this clonotype. The V call is TRBV5-5, the J call TRBJ1-3; D remains ambiguous. V lost 7 bases and J 2 bases, leaving 4 bases between the germline ends. The CDR3 is made up of 11 amino acids. The germline gives CDR1 SGHKS, CDR2 YYEKEE (reference sequence). The CDR3 DNA reads as TGTGCCAGCGTTGCTGGAAACACCATATATTTT. Amino acid sequence: CASVAGNTIYF.

This clonotype showed up many times. The chain couples TRBV10-1 to TRBJ2-2, with a tentative D call TRBD1 (5 bases). In germline, CDR1 is WNHNN, CDR2 SYGVQD (reference sequence). This CDR3 contains 13 residues. V dropped 6 bases and J dropped 6 bases, with 11 bases sitting between them. CDR3 sequence reads: CASSSQGAGELFF. CDR3 DNA: TGCGCCAGCAGCAGTCAGGGCGCCGGGGAGCTGTTTTTT.

This chain links TRBV2 with TRBJ2-3; TRBD1 aligns across 7 bases. The V gene's germline CDR1 is SNHLY and CDR2 FYNNEI. Trimming took 5 bases from V and 6 from J; bases not matched to a gene: 8. This CDR3 is 14 amino acids long. The chain's CDR3 is CASSRTGVYDTQYF. Here the CDR3 DNA reads TGTGCCAGCAGTAGGACAGGAGTTTACGATACGCAGTATTTT. The full variable domain, rest sourced from reference TRBV2 and TRBJ2-3, is EPEVTQTPSHQVTQMGQEVILRCVPISNHLYFYWYRQILGQKVEFLVSFYNNEISEKSEIFDDQFSVERPDGSNFTLKIRSTKLEDSAMYFCASSRTGVYDTQYFGPGTRLTVL.

This clonotype has at least ten counts. The chain links TRBV20-1 to TRBJ1-1; D is unresolved. Trimming took off 3 bases at V and 0 bases at J, with 5 bases between the two ends. Germline CDR1 reads DFQATT; CDR2 reads SNEGSKA (reference sequence). This CDR3 has 12 residues. Here the CDR3 reads CSASEMNTEAFF. The CDR3 coding sequence is TGCAGTGCTAGTGAAATGAACACTGAAGCTTTCTTT.

Notes on this clonotype: An end of the junction does not agree with germline; a read error may underlie this. The chain has TRBV9 and TRBJ2-5; D is ambiguous. Per the germline V gene, CDR1 is SGDLS and CDR2 is YYNGEE. CDR3 length: 14 residues. CDR3 sequence: CASSFGVAQEIQHF. DNA for the CDR3: TGTGCCAGCAGCTTCGGAGTGGCCCAAGAGATCCAGCACTTC.

This clonotype has ten or more counts. The rearrangement joins TRBV20-1 to TRBJ1-2; D is uncertain. Trimming pared 1 base from V and 3 bases from J, leaving 6 bases between. Per germline, CDR1 DFQATT and CDR2 SNEGSKA (reference sequence). The CDR3 runs 12 residues. In DNA form, the CDR3 reads TGCAGTGCTAGAGCAGTAGACTATGGCTACACCTTC. Its translation: CSARAVDYGYTF.

This clonotype was picked up many times. The V gene is TRBV4-2, the J gene TRBJ2-7; the match to TRBD1 covers 7 bases. The CDR3 sequence is 15 residues long. Germline CDR1 LGHNA, CDR2 YNFKEQ. J was trimmed by 2 bases and V by 0 bases; bases with no gene match: 4. CDR3 DNA: TGTGCCAGCAGCCAAGAACAGACAGGGACCTACGAGCAGTACTTC. Its protein product is CASSQEQTGTYEQYF.

This clonotype was seen at least ten times. This rearrangement joins TRBV6-2 or TRBV6-3 to TRBJ1-1; D is unresolved. V lost 0 bases and J 6 bases, leaving 11 bases between the germline ends. The CDR3 loop spans 14 amino acids. Germline-derived CDR1 and CDR2 are MNHEY and SVGEGT. CDR3 coding DNA: TGTGCCAGCAGTTACTCTTGGGAGGTGCCTGAAGCTTTCTTT. Amino acid sequence: CASSYSWEVPEAFF.

The V and J genes are TRBV7-3 and TRBJ2-3; 8 nucleotides line up with TRBD2. The CDR3 totals 15 residues. Trimming removed 2 bases from V and 4 bases from J; junction bases left unmatched: 5. CDR1 is SGHTA, CDR2 FQGTGA, per germline. The CDR3 DNA sequence: TGTGCCAGCAGCTTATTTCCGACTAGCGCAGATACGCAGTATTTT. Translated, it gives CASSLFPTSADTQYF.

The chain employs TRBV15 and TRBJ1-2; D perhaps matches TRBD1 (5 bases). Germline V gene sequence: CDR1 LNHNV, CDR2 YYDKDF (reference sequence). With 7 bases removed from V and 5 bases from J, the gap between germline ends came to 14 bases. The CDR3 has 13 residues. CDR3 coding DNA: TGTGCCACCACTAGGGACGTCGGATATGGCTACACCTTC. It is translated as CATTRDVGYGYTF. The full variable domain, its missing parts supplied by reference TRBV15 and TRBJ1-2, is DAMVIQNPRYQVTQFGKPVTLSCSQTLNHNVMYWYQQKSSQAPKLLFHYYDKDFNNEADTPDNFQSRRPNTSFCFLDIRSPGLGDTAMYLCATTRDVGYGYTFGSGTRLTVV.

The chain employs TRBV2 and TRBJ2-7, with D perhaps assigned TRBD1 or TRBD2 (5 bases each). Germline CDR1 and CDR2: SNHLY and FYNNEI. V shed 4 bases and J shed 5 bases, with 18 bases lying between them. This CDR3 has 15 amino acids. In DNA form, the CDR3 reads TGTGCCAGCAGTGGGTGGGACGGGGAAGAAAACGAGCAGTACTTC. This codes for CASSGWDGEENEQYF.

This chain links TRBV5-1 with TRBJ1-2; TRBD1 matches at 7 bases. Germline V lookup: CDR1 SGHRS, CDR2 YFSETQ. The CDR3 is made up of 13 amino acids. The V gene end was trimmed by 3 bases and the J gene end by 4 bases; junction bases not matched to a gene: 3. The CDR3 DNA is TGCGCCAGCAGCTCCCGGGACAGCTATGGCTACACCTTC. Translating it yields CASSSRDSYGYTF.

This clonotype appeared once. The chain has TRBV10-2 and TRBJ2-7; tentatively, D is TRBD2 (5 bases). V was cut by 8 bases and J by 2 bases, with 13 bases left in between. The CDR3 sequence is 13 residues long. CDR1 and CDR2 (germline): WSHSY, SAAADI. In DNA form, the CDR3 reads TGCGCCAGCGCCAAAGGACTTCCCTACGAGCAGTACTTC. Translating gives CASAKGLPYEQYF.

The rearrangement links TRBV12-3 or TRBV12-4 to TRBJ2-6, with D perhaps being TRBD1 or TRBD2 (6 bases each). Between the trimmed V and J ends, which lost 0 bases and 4 bases, there was a span of 10 bases. This CDR3 region has 16 residues. CDR3 coding DNA: TGTGCCAGCAGTTTAGCGGGGGGCCCCGGGGCCAACGTCCTGACTTTC. Its translation is CASSLAGGPGANVLTF.

This clonotype was detected a few times. A junction end diverges from the germline sequence, so it may reflect a read error. This chain connects TRBV7-7 to TRBJ2-1; 8 bases match TRBD2. CDR1 is SSHAT and CDR2 is FNYEAQ in the germline V gene (reference sequence). The CDR3 contains 15 residues. The CDR3 DNA reads TGTGCTAGCAGCTTAGCTAGCGGGTTCCACAATGAGCAGTTCTTC. Protein product: CASSLASGFHNEQFF.